This TCR beta chain appears in the sequencing data of a study of blood T cells in healthy people across ages (dated by TCRdb to about 2015). At the level of the whole study: Template switching captured roughly one uniquely barcoded TCR beta cDNA molecule per two T cells in model experiments. The study measured age-related changes in TCR beta repertoire diversity using deep sequencing normalized with unique cDNA molecular identifiers. The donors were split into four age groups: young (average 16 years), middle-aged (roughly 39), aged (approximately 60) and long-lived (approximately 89). To avoid experimental bias, donors of different ages were spread randomly across the sequencing lanes. The study analyzed two additional independent replicas of 1 million unique cDNA reads from the same blood draw for two donors, one aged 18 to 29 and one aged 80 or older.

Library method: 5' RACE. The sequencing machine was an Illumina HiSeq 2500. A second about 7 to 12 cycle PCR used a sample-barcoded 5' primer and a J-beta primer mix. Each TCR beta cDNA molecule received a unique molecular identifier from a template-switch 5' adaptor carrying 12 random nucleotides. Each sample yielded at least 2.5 million CDR3-containing paired-end reads. First-strand cDNA was synthesized from all RNA with the Mint cDNA synthesis kit, primed by a TRBC-specific oligonucleotide. Following uracil-DNA glycosylase treatment, all cDNA underwent a first 18-cycle PCR with the universal primers M1SS and BC2_uni_R. The original methods were these. For normalization, 1 million high-quality reads, each with a distinct molecular identifier, were randomly selected from each sample. Instead of being binned into consensus sequences, reads with shared molecular identifiers were discarded. CDR3 identification, clonotype clustering and error correction used MiTCR with a Q25 quality threshold and the strictest error-elimination algorithm. Lower-bound total TCR beta diversity was estimated with a nonparametric unseen species model using Euler transformation. The public reads were run again by TCRdb, first through fastp at Q25 and then through MiXCR, and only productive beta chains were kept. Under each unique CDR3 protein, matching rows form one entry showing the most common genes and DNA. These V and J calls derive from TCRdb rather than the authors' analysis. The sample table records some 1.5 million distinct CDR3 sequences; about 28% of these occur just once. In total, the top ten clones hold roughly 8.2% of the sample.

Donors were a few dozen systemically healthy Caucasian individuals from Russia aged roughly 6 to 100 years. Each donor gave 8 to 10 milliliters of peripheral blood, drawn into EDTA-treated Vacutainer tubes. Ficoll-Paque density-gradient centrifugation was used to isolate PBMCs, with at least 6 million per sample. Total RNA was extracted from PBMCs with Trizol reagent, with at least 6 micrograms obtained per sample. Naive CD45RAhigh/CD27high T cell percentages were measured by flow cytometry on a PBMC aliquot from every donor. On this clonotype: Its antigen has not been determined. Base-call qualities are not available, and no considerably larger clone is one nucleotide away.

Study-level results and caveats: Donor CMV infection status was unknown, potentially confounding age-related changes in expanded clonotypes. The long-lived group showed more naive CD4+ T cells, fewer expanded clones and increased TCR diversity than the aged group, suggesting age selection. Because profiling used bulk unsorted PBMCs, naive and antigen-experienced compartments could not be compared conclusively. Estimates of total diversity based on one million sequenced T cells were regarded as lower bounds and as underestimates. Observed TCR beta diversity per million T cells fell roughly linearly with age, and a significant reduction was already apparent by age roughly 40. Observed TCR beta diversity correlated strongly with the percentage of naive T cells measured by flow cytometry.

Trimming at the junction amounts to 5 bases on V and 1 base on J, and the germline ends lie 11 bases apart. The CDR3 has 14 amino acids, counting the end cysteine and phenylalanine. Left in the record is the CDR3 DNA by itself, 42 bases read in frame from the first base. The specimen sequenced was blood. The sequence is built from TRBV12-3 or TRBV12-4 and TRBJ1-2, with the D gene too uncertain to name. The TCR originated in a woman under 40 in good health. The sequenced DNA is TGTGCCAGCAGTATAGGAGAGATTAACTATGGCTACACCTTC. This gives the protein CASSIGEINYGYTF.